The present T cell receptor beta chain was sequenced within a study of blood T cell repertoires in COVID-19. In regard to this clone: This specimen includes other DNA sequences encoding the same CDR3.

Per the study methods: Using reference gene primer amplification, nucleated cell counts were estimated. Libraries were prepared by immunoSEQ multiplex PCR; TCRdb keeps only in-frame clonotypes and omits some of them. The V and J calls and clone size come from that table; D and trimming were worked out from the DNA. The sample has fewer than 400,000 clones; roughly 86% are singletons. The CDR3 spans 13 residues. Germline CDR1 and CDR2: KGHSH and LQKENI. The J segment lost 3 bases and the V segment lost 6 bases, leaving 3 bases of the junction unmatched. This TCR was sampled from a woman aged 25 to 39 with COVID-19, enrolled during active disease. Sequencing was performed on peripheral blood. The chain combines TRBV18 with TRBJ1-2; 8 bases are shared with TRBD1. CDR3 sequence reads: CASSLTGDYGYTF. The CDR3 coding sequence is TGTGCCAGCTCCCTGACAGGGGACTATGGCTACACCTTC.